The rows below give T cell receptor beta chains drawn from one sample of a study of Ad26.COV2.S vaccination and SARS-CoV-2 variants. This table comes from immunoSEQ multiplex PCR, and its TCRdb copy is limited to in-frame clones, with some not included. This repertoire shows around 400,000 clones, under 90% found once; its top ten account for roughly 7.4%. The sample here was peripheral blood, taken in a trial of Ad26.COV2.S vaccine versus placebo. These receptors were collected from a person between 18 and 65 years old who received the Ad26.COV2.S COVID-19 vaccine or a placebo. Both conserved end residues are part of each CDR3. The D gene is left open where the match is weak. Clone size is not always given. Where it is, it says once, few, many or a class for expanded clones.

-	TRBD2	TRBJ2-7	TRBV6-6	CASSPGLAGALSYEQYF	TGTGCCAGCAGTCCGGGACTAGCGGGGGCCCTCTCCTACGAGCAGTACTTC
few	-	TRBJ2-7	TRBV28	CASIHDPTGSEQYF	TGTGCCAGCATTCACGACCCCACAGGGTCCGAGCAGTACTTC
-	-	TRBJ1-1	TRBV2	CASRSRAYTEAFF	TGTGCCAGCAGGTCCAGGGCGTACACTGAAGCTTTCTTT
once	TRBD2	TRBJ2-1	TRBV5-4	CASSLRTSGGREQFF	TGTGCCAGCAGCCTCAGGACTAGCGGGGGGCGGGAGCAGTTCTTC
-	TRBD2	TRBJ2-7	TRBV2	CASSALAGNYEQYF	TGTGCCAGCAGTGCGTTAGCGGGGAACTACGAGCAGTACTTC
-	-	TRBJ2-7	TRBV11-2	CASSRAGEQYF	TGTGCCAGCAGCCGGGCCGGTGAGCAGTACTTC
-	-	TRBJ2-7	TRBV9	CASSVGVATEQYF	TGTGCCAGCAGCGTAGGGGTAGCGACCGAGCAGTACTTC
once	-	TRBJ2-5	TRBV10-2	CASRDPGETQYF	TGCGCCAGCAGGGATCCGGGTGAGACCCAGTACTTC
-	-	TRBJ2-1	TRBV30	CAWSVRPGEQFF	TGTGCCTGGAGTGTACGGCCCGGCGAGCAGTTCTTC
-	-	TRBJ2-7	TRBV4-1	CASSLTQSYEQYF	TGCGCCAGCAGCCTTACCCAGTCCTACGAGCAGTACTTC
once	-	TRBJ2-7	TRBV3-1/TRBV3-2	CASSQVRAYGSEQYF	TGTGCCAGCAGCCAAGTAAGGGCTTACGGCTCCGAGCAGTACTTC
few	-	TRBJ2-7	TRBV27	CASSHSPTYEQYF	TGTGCCAGCAGCCACTCCCCGACGTACGAGCAGTACTTC
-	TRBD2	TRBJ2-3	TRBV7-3	CASGAGGTDTQYF	TGTGCCAGCGGAGCGGGAGGCACAGATACGCAGTATTTT
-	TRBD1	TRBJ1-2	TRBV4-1	CASRKTGLNGYTF	TGCGCCAGCAGGAAGACAGGGTTAAATGGCTACACCTTC
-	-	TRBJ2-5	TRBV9	CASSVDPGNQETQYF	TGTGCCAGCAGCGTAGACCCCGGGAACCAAGAGACCCAGTACTTC
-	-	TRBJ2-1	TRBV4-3	CASSQDRRVRSHEQFF	TGCGCCAGCAGCCAAGATAGGAGGGTAAGGAGTCATGAGCAGTTCTTC
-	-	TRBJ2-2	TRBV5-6	CASSLGPNTGELFF	TGTGCCAGCAGCTTGGGACCGAACACCGGGGAGCTGTTTTTT
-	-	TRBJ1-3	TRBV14	CASSHRQDSGNTIYF	TGTGCCAGCAGCCACAGACAAGACTCTGGAAACACCATATATTTT
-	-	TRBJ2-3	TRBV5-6	CASSLLDTQYF	TGTGCCAGCAGCTTACTAGATACGCAGTATTTT
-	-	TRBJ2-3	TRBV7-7	CASSLGAGGTDTQYF	TGTGCCAGCAGCCTGGGGGCGGGTGGCACAGATACGCAGTATTTT
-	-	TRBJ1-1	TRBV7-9	CASSLGGGGDTEAFF	TGTGCCAGCAGCTTAGGAGGGGGTGGGGACACTGAAGCTTTCTTT
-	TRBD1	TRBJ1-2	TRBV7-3	CASSLTDRGGYTF	TGTGCCAGCAGCTTAACGGACAGGGGTGGCTACACCTTC
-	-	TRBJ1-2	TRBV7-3	CASSPMGPSSGAYGYTF	TGTGCCAGCTCCCCAATGGGGCCTTCAAGTGGGGCTTATGGCTACACCTTC